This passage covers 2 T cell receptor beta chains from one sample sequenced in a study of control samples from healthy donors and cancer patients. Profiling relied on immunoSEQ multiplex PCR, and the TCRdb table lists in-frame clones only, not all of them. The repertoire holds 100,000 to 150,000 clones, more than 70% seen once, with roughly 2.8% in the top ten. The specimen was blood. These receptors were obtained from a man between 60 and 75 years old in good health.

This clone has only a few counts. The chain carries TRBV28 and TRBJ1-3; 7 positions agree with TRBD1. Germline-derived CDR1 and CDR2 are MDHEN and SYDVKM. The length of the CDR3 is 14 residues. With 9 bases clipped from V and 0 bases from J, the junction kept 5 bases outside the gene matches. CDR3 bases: TGTGCCAGTAGGGACAGTTCCTCTGGAAACACCATATATTTT. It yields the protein CASRDSSSGNTIYF.

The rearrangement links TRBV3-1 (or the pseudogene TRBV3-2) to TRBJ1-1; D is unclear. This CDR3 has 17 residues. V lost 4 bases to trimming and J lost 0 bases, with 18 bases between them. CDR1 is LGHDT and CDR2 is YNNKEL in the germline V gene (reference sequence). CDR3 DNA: TGTGCCAGCAGCCCCCCCTTCGGAACTTTCATGAACACTGAAGCTTTCTTT. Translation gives CASSPPFGTFMNTEAFF.